These 20 T cell receptor beta chains were sequenced from one sample in a study of T cells in Graves' hyperthyroidism and ophthalmopathy. The source material, RNA transcripts, was used to amplify TCR beta CDR3 regions. When the TCR CDR3 underwent first-round RT-PCR, the HTBI primer set was used. Via MiXCR, TCRdb re-called the multiplex PCR reads, giving one row per CDR3 protein. Here the sample spans 530,000 or so distinct CDR3 sequences, roughly 25% being singletons. The sample consisted of blood. All receptors derive from a woman in her thirties with Graves' ophthalmopathy.

This clonotype was counted at least ten times. J is TRBJ2-7 and V is TRBV28; 7 positions match TRBD1. CDR1 is MDHEN and CDR2 is SYDVKM in the germline V gene. The CDR3 is 15 residues long. Germline trimming cut 4 bases from V and 3 bases from J; bases unmatched to any gene: 9. The CDR3 spells CASSSFGTANYEQYF. The CDR3 DNA reads as TGTGCCAGCAGTTCATTCGGGACAGCAAACTACGAGCAGTACTTC.

Many counts were recorded for this clonotype. The chain is built from TRBV6-5 and TRBJ2-7; no reliable D call. Germline CDR1 is MNHEY and CDR2 is SVGAGI. The CDR3 sequence is 13 residues long. The V end lost 7 bases, the J end lost 7 bases, and 17 bases lay between the germline ends. CDR3: CASNSLYFREQYF. The CDR3 DNA sequence: TGTGCCAGCAATTCTCTCTATTTTAGGGAGCAGTACTTC.

The chain carries TRBV6-2 or TRBV6-3 and TRBJ2-2; D might be TRBD2 (6 bases). The length of the CDR3 is 18 residues. The germline V gene has CDR1 MNHEY and CDR2 SVGEGT. V was shortened by 2 bases and J by 0 bases, with 16 bases between the two germline ends. The CDR3 sequence: CASSYPVTRSSNTGELFF. The CDR3 nucleotides are TGTGCCAGCAGTTACCCCGTGACTAGATCTTCGAACACCGGGGAGCTGTTTTTT.

This clonotype was recorded many times. The genes are TRBV9 and TRBJ1-3; D unresolved. The germline V gene has CDR1 SGDLS and CDR2 YYNGEE. Deletions cut 0 bases from V and 3 bases from J, with 13 bases between. This CDR3 region has 16 residues. The CDR3 sequence: CASSVAPGVVGNTIYF. CDR3 in DNA: TGTGCCAGCAGCGTAGCACCCGGTGTGGTTGGAAACACCATATATTTT.

This clonotype was seen at least ten times. The chain joins TRBV5-1 to TRBJ2-2, with D maybe TRBD2 (5 bases). Germline CDR1 SGHRS, CDR2 YFSETQ. This CDR3 contains 16 residues. V lost 4 bases to trimming and J lost 3 bases, with 16 bases between them. The chain's CDR3 is CASSRTTGEYTGELFF. The CDR3 DNA sequence: TGCGCCAGCAGCAGGACCACCGGGGAATACACCGGGGAGCTGTTTTTT.

The table lists this clonotype with many counts. V gene TRBV11-2 combines with J gene TRBJ1-1, with 9 positions matching TRBD1. CDR1 and CDR2 from the germline V gene are SGHAT and FQNNGV. V lost 4 bases and J lost 7; bases outside the gene matches: 4. CDR3 length equals 13 residues. CDR3 in DNA: TGTGCCAGCAGCTCACAGGGGGCTAATGAAGCTTTCTTT. Protein sequence: CASSSQGANEAFF.

This clonotype has a count of ten or more. The chain uses TRBV28 and TRBJ1-2; D is unresolved. The CDR3 spans 13 residues. The V gene lost 6 bases and the J gene lost 6 bases, with 14 bases spanning the gap. Germline V CDR1 and CDR2: MDHEN, SYDVKM. This chain's CDR3 is CASRARSGDGYTF. The CDR3 coding sequence is TGTGCCAGCAGGGCTAGATCGGGAGATGGCTACACCTTC.

This clonotype was observed a few times. This may stem from a read error, because a much larger clone lies one nucleotide away. The V and J genes are TRBV6-1 and TRBJ1-5, with D possibly TRBD1 on 5 matching bases. V lost 4 bases, J lost 0 bases, and 7 bases lay in between. The CDR3 spans 14 residues. The germline gives CDR1 MNHNS, CDR2 SASEGT. CDR3 protein: CASSATDSNQPQHF. CDR3 DNA: TGTGCCAGCAGTGCGACAGATAGCAATCAGCCCCAGCATTTT.

This clonotype was observed many times. The rearrangement joins TRBV7-2 to TRBJ1-1; D not resolved. The length of the CDR3 is 13 residues. Per the germline V gene, CDR1 is SGHTA and CDR2 is FQGNSA. Trimming stripped 2 bases from V and 3 bases from J, with 7 bases between. The CDR3 spells CASSLTIHTEAFF. As DNA, the CDR3 is TGTGCCAGCAGCTTAACGATTCACACTGAAGCTTTCTTT. The full variable domain, in which reference TRBV7-2 and TRBJ1-1 provide the parts outside the CDR3, is GAGVSQSPSNKVTEKGKDVELRCDPISGHTALYWYRQSLGQGLEFLIYFQGNSAPDKSGLPSDRFSAERTGGSVSTLTIQRTQQEDSAVYLCASSLTIHTEAFFGQGTRLTVV.

The V gene is TRBV20-1, the J gene TRBJ2-7, with 9 bases lining up with TRBD2. In germline, CDR1 is DFQATT, CDR2 SNEGSKA (reference sequence). V shed 2 bases and J 4 bases; nucleotides not matched to a gene: 9. CDR3 length: 15 amino acids. CDR3 protein: CSARRRGGLRYEQYF. The CDR3 DNA reads as TGCAGTGCTAGAAGGCGGGGGGGCCTAAGGTACGAGCAGTACTTC.

This clonotype was recorded many times. V is TRBV5-1 and J is TRBJ2-4; D may correspond to TRBD1 or TRBD2 (5 bases each). Germline V lookup: CDR1 SGHRS, CDR2 YFSETQ. Trimming cost V 5 bases and J 7 bases, with 10 bases left between them. This CDR3 has 12 residues. The DNA of the CDR3 is TGCGCCAGCAGAGCGGACACCAACATTCAGTACTTC. It encodes CASRADTNIQYF.

This clonotype was picked up many times. The CDR3 sequence: CSAPRGRHYEQYF. In DNA, the CDR3 is TGCAGTGCTCCCAGGGGGCGTCACTACGAGCAGTACTTC. The chain couples TRBV20-1 to TRBJ2-7, with 8 bases identical to TRBD1. Germline V gene sequence: CDR1 DFQATT, CDR2 SNEGSKA (reference sequence). The CDR3 extends over 13 amino acids. Germline trimming cut 5 bases from V and 3 bases from J; bases unmatched to any gene: 6.

This clonotype was observed many times. The chain carries TRBV7-6 and TRBJ2-4; D possibly uses TRBD1 or TRBD2 (5 bases each). Per germline, CDR1 SGHVS and CDR2 FNYEAQ. V lost 5 bases, J lost 6 bases, and 11 bases lay in between. This CDR3 is 13 amino acids long. The CDR3 loop reads CASSEGTGNIQYF. The CDR3 DNA reads as TGTGCCAGCAGCGAGGGGACGGGAAACATTCAGTACTTC.

This clonotype was recorded at least ten times. The chain couples TRBV4-2 to TRBJ1-4; maybe TRBD1 (5 bases). The V gene's germline CDR1 is LGHNA and CDR2 YNFKEQ. CDR3 length: 16 amino acids. V was shortened by 0 bases and J by 5 bases, with 13 bases between the two germline ends. This CDR3 reads CASSQERTTQNEKLFF. In DNA, the CDR3 is TGTGCCAGCAGCCAAGAAAGGACAACGCAAAATGAAAAACTGTTTTTT.

Concerning this clonotype: This may arise from a read error, as a much more abundant clone is one base away. In nucleotides, the CDR3 is TGTGCCAGCATCTTAGAGCCGGGAGTGAACACTGAAGCTTTCTTT. This codes for CASILEPGVNTEAFF. The chain joins TRBV7-2 to TRBJ1-1; D gene unclear. Germline V gene lookup returns CDR1 SGHTA and CDR2 FQGNSA. The CDR3 is 15 residues long.

This clonotype has only a few counts. A read error may produce the germline difference seen at one junction end. The chain couples TRBV7-9 to TRBJ2-7, with D perhaps being TRBD1 or TRBD2 (5 bases each). The CDR3 length is 14 residues. The germline gives CDR1 SEHNR, CDR2 FQNEAQ (reference sequence). The chain's CDR3 is CVSSVTGRAYEQYF. The CDR3 DNA reads as TGTGTCAGCAGCGTTACGGGACGAGCCTACGAGCAGTACTTC.

This clonotype was picked up many times. CDR3: CASSQVGGRAYEQYF. The CDR3 DNA reads as TGTGCCAGCAGCCAAGTAGGGGGTAGGGCCTACGAGCAGTACTTC. The rearrangement joins TRBV14 to TRBJ2-7; D may be TRBD1 (6 bases). V lost 1 base and J 2 bases, leaving 12 bases between the germline ends. The germline CDR1 and CDR2 sequences are SGHDN and FVKESK. The CDR3 loop spans 15 amino acids.

Comment on this clonotype: This may arise from a read error, as a much more abundant clone is one base away. This sequence joins TRBV12-3 or TRBV12-4 and TRBJ1-2, with D unresolved. Trimming removed 4 bases from V and 8 bases from J, with 8 bases in between. The CDR3 runs to 11 residues. The CDR3 DNA follows: TGTGCCAGCAGTTGGAGGCAGGGCTACACCTTC. Its protein is CASSWRQGYTF.

The V and J genes are TRBV12-3 or TRBV12-4 and TRBJ2-7; a possible D gene is TRBD1 (5 bases). The CDR3 runs 16 residues. V lost 0 bases to trimming and J lost 5 bases, with 17 bases between them. CDR3 sequence reads: CASSLARRQGFHEQYF. The CDR3 bases are TGTGCCAGCAGTTTAGCGAGAAGGCAGGGCTTCCACGAGCAGTACTTC.

This clonotype has more than one count but fewer than ten. A read error may be the cause here, since a much bigger clone is one base away. The gene calls are TRBV25-1 and TRBJ1-1; 7 bases match TRBD1. J was trimmed by 4 bases and V by 7 bases; bases with no gene match: 12. The germline gives CDR1 MGHDK, CDR2 SYGVNS. The CDR3 runs 15 residues. The CDR3 loop is CASTVEDRAFTEAFF. Here the CDR3 DNA reads TGTGCCAGCACTGTCGAAGACAGGGCGTTCACTGAAGCTTTCTTT.